Following are 25 T cell receptor beta chains from one sample sequenced in a study of blood T cell repertoires in COVID-19. The protocol was immunoSEQ multiplex PCR, while the TCRdb copy is restricted to in-frame clones and leaves out a portion. This repertoire shows approximately 75,000 clones, 65% to 90% found once; its top ten account for 6.9%. The sequencing input was peripheral blood. These receptors all come from a man younger than 45 with COVID-19, enrolled during active disease.

CDR3 coding DNA: TGTGCCAGCAGCCAAGAGTTGAGTCGGACTAATGAAAAACTGTTTTTT. It encodes CASSQELSRTNEKLFF. The gene calls are TRBV4-2 and TRBJ1-4; unclear D gene. V lost 0 bases, J lost 2 bases, and 10 bases lay in between. Germline CDR1 is LGHNA and CDR2 is YNFKEQ. The CDR3 is 16 amino acids.

The V gene is TRBV28, the J gene TRBJ2-7, with unresolved D. Per germline, CDR1 MDHEN and CDR2 SYDVKM. This CDR3 has 12 residues. Trimming took 2 bases from V and 7 from J, leaving 9 bases between them. CDR3 bases: TGTGCCAGCAGTTTAATCACCAGGGAGCAGTACTTC. Protein: CASSLITREQYF. Combining the CDR3 with reference TRBV28 and TRBJ2-7 gives the whole variable domain DVKVTQSSRYLVKRTGEKVFLECVQDMDHENMFWYRQDPGLGLRLIYFSYDVKMKEKGDIPEGYSVSREKKERFSLILESASTNQTSMYLCASSLITREQYFGPGTRLTVT.

The gene calls are TRBV10-1 and TRBJ1-3; 7 nucleotides match TRBD1. Unmatched junction bases numbered 9, after V lost 6 bases and J lost 1 base. Germline loops: CDR1 WNHNN, CDR2 SYGVQD (reference sequence). The CDR3 covers 16 residues. The CDR3 sequence is CASRPDRAHSGNTIYF. CDR3 nucleotides: TGCGCCAGCAGGCCCGACAGGGCCCATTCTGGAAACACCATATATTTT.

The chain is built from TRBV21-1 and TRBJ2-6; the D segment call TRBD1 is taken from the table without a DNA check. TRBV21-1 is flagged as a pseudogene. The CDR3 is 18 residues long. The CDR3 region has the DNA TGTGCCAGCAGCAAAGGTCGGACAGGCTACTCTGGGGCCAACGTCCTGACTTTC. It encodes CASSKGRTGYSGANVLTF.

The chain employs TRBV7-9 and TRBJ1-6; D gene ambiguous. The ends were cut back, 5 bases at V and 5 bases at J, with 7 bases in the middle. The CDR3 is 13 residues long. Looked up from germline, CDR1 is SEHNR and CDR2 is FQNEAQ (reference sequence). The CDR3 spells CASSPRHNSPLHF. For the CDR3, the DNA is TGTGCCAGCAGCCCTAGACATAATTCACCCCTCCACTTT.

The chain links TRBV28 to TRBJ1-3, with D maybe TRBD1 (6 bases). V lost 5 bases to trimming and J lost 10 bases, with 24 bases between them. Germline V gene data show CDR1 as MDHEN and CDR2 as SYDVKM. This CDR3 comprises 16 residues. The CDR3 DNA reads TGTGCCAGCAGTCATGGGACCCTCGGGGGAGGGGGGACCATATATTTT. It translates to CASSHGTLGGGGTIYF.

V is TRBV6-5 and J is TRBJ2-7, with 8 bases identical to TRBD2. The CDR3 contains 15 residues. CDR1 and CDR2 (germline): MNHEY, SVGAGI. Trimming took 7 bases from V and 1 from J; bases not matched to a gene: 9. CDR3 region: CASKAASGPSYEQYF. CDR3 DNA: TGTGCCAGCAAGGCAGCTAGCGGGCCTTCCTACGAGCAGTACTTC.

This clone was picked up one time. This CDR3 is CASSPTLRQPQHF. For the CDR3, the DNA is TGTGCCAGCAGCCCTACCCTTCGTCAGCCCCAGCATTTT. The chain carries TRBV12-3 or TRBV12-4 and TRBJ1-5; the D is unclear. CDR3 length: 13 amino acids. The germline V and J ends were trimmed by 6 bases and 6 bases, with 12 bases remaining between them.

This chain links TRBV11-3 with TRBJ2-2; 11 positions match TRBD1. CDR1 is SGHNT and CDR2 is YENEEA in the germline V gene. The CDR3 spans 16 residues. With 5 bases clipped from V and 6 bases from J, the junction kept 8 bases outside the gene matches. CDR3 region: CASSDPGQGDAGELFF. In nucleotides, the CDR3 is TGTGCCAGCAGCGATCCGGGACAGGGGGATGCCGGGGAGCTGTTTTTT.

This clone was seen only a few times. The sample holds other DNA sequences that translate to the same CDR3. The rearrangement links TRBV9 to TRBJ1-3; D is ambiguous. Trimming pared 0 bases from V and 0 bases from J, leaving 7 bases between. The V gene's germline CDR1 is SGDLS and CDR2 YYNGEE. This CDR3 region has 15 residues. As DNA, the CDR3 is TGTGCCAGCAGCGTAGACCCCAGCTCTGGAAACACCATATATTTT. It codes for CASSVDPSSGNTIYF.

Comment on this clone: Sequence at one end of the junction differs from germline and may be a read error. Other DNA sequences in the sample encode the same CDR3. This chain joins TRBV2 and TRBJ2-7, with TRBD1 matching 8 bases. The CDR3 spans 12 residues. In germline, CDR1 is SNHLY, CDR2 FYNNEI. The CDR3 sequence: CASSGTGREQYF. CDR3 DNA sequence: TGTGCCAGCAGTGGGACAGGGCGCGAGCAATACTTC.

The chain carries TRBV27 and TRBJ2-2; TRBD2 might be the D (6 bases). Germline assignment: CDR1 MNHEY and CDR2 SMNVEV (reference sequence). The CDR3 spans 14 residues. V was clipped by 2 bases and J by 3 bases, with 7 bases between them. CDR3 amino acids: CASSLERDTGELFF. As DNA, the CDR3 is TGTGCCAGCAGTTTAGAGCGGGACACCGGGGAGCTGTTTTTT.

This clone occurred a few times. The J gene is TRBJ1-5, the V gene TRBV19, with TRBD1 matching over 8 bases. Germline assignment: CDR1 LNHDA and CDR2 SQIVND (reference sequence). V lost 9 bases and J lost 6; bases outside the gene matches: 7. CDR3 length: 13 amino acids. The CDR3, as DNA: TGTGCCAGCAGCGGACAGGGCGGTCAGCCCCAGCATTTT. Its protein is CASSGQGGQPQHF.

In this sample, this clone turned up a few times. CDR3 residues: CASSLEVGGGQETQYF. In DNA, the CDR3 is TGTGCCAGCAGTTTAGAGGTGGGGGGAGGCCAAGAGACCCAGTACTTC. The V call is TRBV28, the J call TRBJ2-5; tentative D call: TRBD2 (6 bases). The germline gives CDR1 MDHEN, CDR2 SYDVKM. The V end lost 2 bases, the J end lost 1 base, and 14 bases lay between the germline ends. This CDR3 region has 16 residues.

CDR3 in amino acids: CASSQDWQSDSGNTIYF. The CDR3 region has the DNA TGCGCCAGCAGCCAAGATTGGCAGTCCGACTCTGGAAACACCATATATTTT. This rearrangement joins TRBV4-3 to TRBJ1-3, with unresolved D. The germline V gene encodes CDR1 LGHNA and CDR2 YSLEER. V was trimmed by 0 bases and J by 0 bases, leaving 12 bases between them. The CDR3 consists of 17 residues.

This chain joins TRBV2 and TRBJ1-1; a possible D gene is TRBD1 (6 bases). V lost 8 bases and J lost 0, with 10 bases in between. The CDR3 covers 13 residues. Germline CDR1 is SNHLY and CDR2 is FYNNEI. The CDR3 protein is CASARQVNTEAFF. Written as DNA, the CDR3 is TGTGCCAGCGCCAGACAGGTGAACACTGAAGCTTTCTTT.

This clone was found a few times. The J gene is TRBJ1-1, the V gene TRBV19; D is uncertain. V lost 7 bases to trimming and J lost 3 bases, with 18 bases between them. The V gene's germline CDR1 is LNHDA and CDR2 SQIVND (reference sequence). The CDR3 totals 15 residues. CDR3 amino acids: CASIAGRGWDTEAFF. The CDR3 nucleotides read TGTGCCAGTATCGCCGGCCGGGGATGGGACACTGAAGCTTTCTTT.

The chain has TRBV4-2 and TRBJ1-5, with D perhaps matching TRBD1 (6 bases). The CDR3 is 13 amino acids. Trimming shortened V by 4 bases and J by 5 bases, and 9 bases separated the two germline ends. Germline V gene lookup returns CDR1 LGHNA and CDR2 YNFKEQ. Here the CDR3 DNA reads TGTGCCAGCAGCCTCGCAGGGGATCAGCCCCAGCATTTT. Amino acids: CASSLAGDQPQHF.

The rearrangement links TRBV6-5 to TRBJ1-2; maybe TRBD1 (6 bases). The CDR3 runs 15 residues. With 6 bases removed from V and 1 base from J, the gap between germline ends came to 15 bases. The germline V gene has CDR1 MNHEY and CDR2 SVGAGI. The DNA of the CDR3 is TGTGCCAGCAGGGCGGACAGACGATTTAACTATGGCTACACCTTC. Translation gives CASRADRRFNYGYTF.

The genes are TRBV23-1 and TRBJ1-1; 7 nucleotides agree with TRBD1. TRBV23-1 is reported as an ORF; its role is uncertain. V dropped 3 bases and J dropped 0; count of bases not matched to a gene: 13. The CDR3 length is 18 residues. The CDR3 spells CASSQQSTNRGLNTEAFF. As DNA, the CDR3 is TGCGCCAGCAGTCAGCAATCGACGAACAGGGGTTTGAACACTGAAGCTTTCTTT.

V usage is TRBV5-6 and J usage is TRBJ2-7, with 13 bases lining up with TRBD2. The V and J ends lost 4 bases and 2 bases, in that order; junction bases with no gene match: 3. The CDR3 sequence is 15 residues long. Germline CDR1 and CDR2: SGHDT and YYEEEE. The DNA of the CDR3 is TGTGCCAGCAGCAGCGGGACTAGCGGGACCTACGAGCAGTACTTC. It translates to CASSSGTSGTYEQYF.

This clone was recorded once. The chain recombines TRBV5-4 with TRBJ1-1, with 7 bases identical to TRBD1. CDR3 length: 15 residues. The ends lost 0 bases at V and 4 bases at J; junction bases unmatched: 6. CDR1 SGHNT and CDR2 YYREEE come from the germline V gene (reference sequence). CDR3 protein: CASSLEGGRGTEAFF. CDR3 coding DNA: TGTGCCAGCAGCTTGGAAGGGGGCAGGGGCACTGAAGCTTTCTTT.

The chain is built from TRBV11-1 and TRBJ2-3; no definite D call. This CDR3 spans 14 amino acids. Between the trimmed V and J ends, which lost 1 base and 0 bases, there was a span of 5 bases. Germline CDR1 is SGHAT and CDR2 is FQDESV (reference sequence). The CDR3 is CASSLGRSTDTQYF. In DNA, the CDR3 is TGTGCCAGCAGCTTAGGCAGGAGCACAGATACGCAGTATTTT.

The genes are TRBV15 and TRBJ2-1, with 9 nucleotides matching TRBD2. Germline V gene data show CDR1 as LNHNV and CDR2 as YYDKDF (reference sequence). CDR3 length: 15 amino acids. Unmatched junction bases numbered 6, after V lost 1 base and J lost 8 bases. CDR3 sequence reads: CATSRGRQRGDEQFF. The DNA of the CDR3 is TGTGCCACCAGCAGAGGTCGGCAGCGGGGGGATGAGCAGTTCTTC.

This chain links TRBV6-2 or TRBV6-3 with TRBJ2-1, with D possibly TRBD2 on 6 matching bases. The germline V and J ends were trimmed by 3 bases and 3 bases, with 24 bases remaining between them. CDR1 MNHEY and CDR2 SVGEGT come from the germline V gene. This CDR3 is 19 amino acids long. CDR3 amino acids: CASSYSLLRAGTGYNEQFF. In DNA, the CDR3 is TGTGCCAGCAGTTATAGTCTGCTCAGAGCCGGGACTGGCTACAATGAGCAGTTCTTC.